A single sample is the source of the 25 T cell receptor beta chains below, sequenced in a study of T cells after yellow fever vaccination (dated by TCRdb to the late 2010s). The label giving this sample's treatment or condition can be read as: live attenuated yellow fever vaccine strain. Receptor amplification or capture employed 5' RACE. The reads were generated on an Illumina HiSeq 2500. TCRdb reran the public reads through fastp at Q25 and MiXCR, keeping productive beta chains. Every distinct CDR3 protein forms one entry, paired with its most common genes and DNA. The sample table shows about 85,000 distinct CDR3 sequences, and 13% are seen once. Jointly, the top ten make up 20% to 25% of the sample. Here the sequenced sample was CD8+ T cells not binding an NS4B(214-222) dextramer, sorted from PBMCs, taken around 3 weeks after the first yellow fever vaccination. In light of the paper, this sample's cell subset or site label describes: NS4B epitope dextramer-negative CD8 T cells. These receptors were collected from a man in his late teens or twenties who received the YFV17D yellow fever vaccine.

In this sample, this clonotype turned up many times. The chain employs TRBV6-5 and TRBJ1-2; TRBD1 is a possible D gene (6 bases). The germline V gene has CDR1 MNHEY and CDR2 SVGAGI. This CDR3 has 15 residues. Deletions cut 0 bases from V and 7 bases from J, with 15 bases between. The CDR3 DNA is TGTGCCAGCAGTTACTCGACTGGGACATCGGGTGGCTACACCTTC. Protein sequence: CASSYSTGTSGGYTF.

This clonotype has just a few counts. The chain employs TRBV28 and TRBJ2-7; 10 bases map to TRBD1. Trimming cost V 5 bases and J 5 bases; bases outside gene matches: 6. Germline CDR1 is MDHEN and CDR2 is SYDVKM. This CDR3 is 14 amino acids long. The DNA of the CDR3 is TGTGCCAGCAGTGACAGGGGGCTATATCACGAGCAGTACGTC. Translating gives CASSDRGLYHEQYV.

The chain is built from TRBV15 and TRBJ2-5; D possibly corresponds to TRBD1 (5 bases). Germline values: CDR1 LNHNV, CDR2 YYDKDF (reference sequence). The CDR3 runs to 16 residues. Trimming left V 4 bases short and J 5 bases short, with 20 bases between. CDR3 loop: CATSTSVLRGRETQYF. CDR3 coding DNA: TGTGCCACCAGCACCTCTGTGTTAAGGGGCCGGGAGACCCAGTACTTC. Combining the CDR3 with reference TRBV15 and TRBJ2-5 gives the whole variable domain DAMVIQNPRYQVTQFGKPVTLSCSQTLNHNVMYWYQQKSSQAPKLLFHYYDKDFNNEADTPDNFQSRRPNTSFCFLDIRSPGLGDTAMYLCATSTSVLRGRETQYFGPGTRLLVL.

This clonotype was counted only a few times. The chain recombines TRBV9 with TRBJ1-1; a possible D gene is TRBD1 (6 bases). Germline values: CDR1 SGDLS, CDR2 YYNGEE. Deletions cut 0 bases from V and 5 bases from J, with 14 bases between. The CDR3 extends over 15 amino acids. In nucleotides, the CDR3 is TGTGCCAGCAGCGTAGAGGGGGTATCGGGTACTGAAGCTTTCTTT. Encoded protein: CASSVEGVSGTEAFF.

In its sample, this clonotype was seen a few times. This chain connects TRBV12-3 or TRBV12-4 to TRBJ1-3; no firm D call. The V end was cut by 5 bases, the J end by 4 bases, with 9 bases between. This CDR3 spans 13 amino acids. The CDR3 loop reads CASSPTEGNTIYF. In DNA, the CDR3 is TGTGCCAGCAGTCCGACTGAAGGAAACACCATATATTTT.

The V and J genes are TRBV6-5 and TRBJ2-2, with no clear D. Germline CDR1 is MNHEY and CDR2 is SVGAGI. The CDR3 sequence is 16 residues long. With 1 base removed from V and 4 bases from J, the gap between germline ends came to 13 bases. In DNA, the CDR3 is TGTGCCAGCAGTTACTGGCTCGACGCTTCCACCGGGGAGCTGTTTTTT. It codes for CASSYWLDASTGELFF.

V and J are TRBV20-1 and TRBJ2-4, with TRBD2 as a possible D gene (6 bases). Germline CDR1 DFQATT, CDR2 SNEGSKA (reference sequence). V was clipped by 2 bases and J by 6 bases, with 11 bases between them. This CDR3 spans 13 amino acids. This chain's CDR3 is CSARPEGPNIQYF. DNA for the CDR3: TGCAGTGCTAGACCGGAGGGGCCAAACATTCAGTACTTC.

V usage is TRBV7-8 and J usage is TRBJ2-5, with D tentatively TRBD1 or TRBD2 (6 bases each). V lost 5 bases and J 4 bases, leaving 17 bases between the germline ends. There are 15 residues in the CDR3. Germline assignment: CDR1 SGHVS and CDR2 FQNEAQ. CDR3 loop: CASSTERGGRETQYF. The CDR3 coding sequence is TGTGCCAGCAGCACCGAAAGAGGGGGGAGAGAGACCCAGTACTTC.

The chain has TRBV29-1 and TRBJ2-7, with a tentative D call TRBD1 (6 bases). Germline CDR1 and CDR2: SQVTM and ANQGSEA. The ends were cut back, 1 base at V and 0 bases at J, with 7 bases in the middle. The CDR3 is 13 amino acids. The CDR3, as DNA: TGCAGCGTTGAAGTGACAGGCTCCTACGAGCAGTACTTC. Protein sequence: CSVEVTGSYEQYF.

CDR3 amino acids: CASSQDRLGGTDTQYF. CDR3 DNA sequence: TGCGCCAGCAGCCAAGATCGGTTAGGGGGCACAGATACGCAGTATTTT. The J gene is TRBJ2-3, the V gene TRBV4-3, with D possibly TRBD1 on 5 matching bases. The CDR3 totals 16 residues. Germline lookup yields CDR1 LGHNA and CDR2 YSLEER. V gave up 0 bases and J gave up 1 base, with 11 bases separating them.

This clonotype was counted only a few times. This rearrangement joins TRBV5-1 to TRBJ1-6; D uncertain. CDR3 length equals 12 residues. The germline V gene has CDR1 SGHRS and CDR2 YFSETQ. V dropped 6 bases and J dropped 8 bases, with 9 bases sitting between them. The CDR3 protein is CASKDSDSPLHF. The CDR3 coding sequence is TGCGCCAGCAAAGATTCGGATTCACCCCTCCACTTT.

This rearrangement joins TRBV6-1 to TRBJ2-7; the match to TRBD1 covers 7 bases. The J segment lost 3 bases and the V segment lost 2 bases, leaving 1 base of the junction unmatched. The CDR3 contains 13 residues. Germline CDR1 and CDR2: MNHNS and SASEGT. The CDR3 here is CASSERDSYEQYV. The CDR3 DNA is TGTGCCAGCAGTGAAAGGGACAGCTACGAGCAGTACGTC.

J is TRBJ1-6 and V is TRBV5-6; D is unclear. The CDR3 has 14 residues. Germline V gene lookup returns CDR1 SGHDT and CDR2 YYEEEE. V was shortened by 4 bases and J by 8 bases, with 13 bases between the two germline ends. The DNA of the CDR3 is TGTGCCAGCAGCACCAGGATCCACTATTCACCCCTCCACTTT. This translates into CASSTRIHYSPLHF.

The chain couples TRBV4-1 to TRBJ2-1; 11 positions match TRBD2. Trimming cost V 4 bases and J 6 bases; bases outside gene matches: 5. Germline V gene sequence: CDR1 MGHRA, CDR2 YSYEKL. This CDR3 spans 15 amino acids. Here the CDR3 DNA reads TGCGCCAGCAGCCCCAGACTAGCGGGGTTCAATGAGCAGTTCTTC. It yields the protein CASSPRLAGFNEQFF.

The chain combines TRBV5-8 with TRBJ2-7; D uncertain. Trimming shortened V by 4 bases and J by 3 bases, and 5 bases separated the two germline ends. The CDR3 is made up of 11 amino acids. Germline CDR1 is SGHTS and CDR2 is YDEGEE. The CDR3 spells CASSRFYEQYV. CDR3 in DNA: TGTGCCAGCAGCCGATTCTACGAGCAGTACGTC.

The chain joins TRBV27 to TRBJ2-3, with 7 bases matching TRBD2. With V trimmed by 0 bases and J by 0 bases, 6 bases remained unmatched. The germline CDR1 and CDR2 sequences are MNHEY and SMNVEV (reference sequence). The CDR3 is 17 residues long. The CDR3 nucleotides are TGTGCCAGCAGTTTATCAAGTTGGCGGGGGAGCACAGATACGCAGTATTTT. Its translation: CASSLSSWRGSTDTQYF.

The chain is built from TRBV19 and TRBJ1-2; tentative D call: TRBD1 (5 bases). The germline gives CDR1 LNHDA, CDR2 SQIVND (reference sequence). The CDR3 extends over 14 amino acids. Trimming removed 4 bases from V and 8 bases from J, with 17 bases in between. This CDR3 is CASSSFEGAQGYTF. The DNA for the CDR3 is TGTGCCAGTAGTAGTTTCGAAGGGGCGCAGGGCTACACCTTC.

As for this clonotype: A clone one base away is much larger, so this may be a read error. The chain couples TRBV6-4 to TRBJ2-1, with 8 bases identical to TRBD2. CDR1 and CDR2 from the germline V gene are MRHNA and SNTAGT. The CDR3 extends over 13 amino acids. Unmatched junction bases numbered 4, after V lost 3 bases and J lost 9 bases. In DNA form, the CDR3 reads TGTGCCAGCAGTGATACTAGCGGTTCTGAGCAGTTCTTC. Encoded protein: CASSDTSGSEQFF.

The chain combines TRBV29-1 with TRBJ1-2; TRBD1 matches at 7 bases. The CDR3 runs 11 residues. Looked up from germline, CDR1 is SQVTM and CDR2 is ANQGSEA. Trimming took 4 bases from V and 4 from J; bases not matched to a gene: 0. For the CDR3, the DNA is TGCAGCGTTGGACAGGGCTATGGCTACACCTTC. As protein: CSVGQGYGYTF.

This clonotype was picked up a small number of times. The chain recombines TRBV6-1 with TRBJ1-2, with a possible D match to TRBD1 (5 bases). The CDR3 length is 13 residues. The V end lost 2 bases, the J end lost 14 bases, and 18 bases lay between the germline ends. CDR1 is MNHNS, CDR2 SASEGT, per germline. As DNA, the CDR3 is TGTGCCAGCAGTGAAACAGCGACAGATGTCAGGACCTTC. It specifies CASSETATDVRTF.

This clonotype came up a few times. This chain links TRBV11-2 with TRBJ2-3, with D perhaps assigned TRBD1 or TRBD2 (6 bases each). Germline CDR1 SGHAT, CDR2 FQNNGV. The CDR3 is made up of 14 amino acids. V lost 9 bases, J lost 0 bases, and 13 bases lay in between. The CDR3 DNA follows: TGTGCCAGTACGGGGGCACATAGCACAGATACGCAGTATTTT. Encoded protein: CASTGAHSTDTQYF.

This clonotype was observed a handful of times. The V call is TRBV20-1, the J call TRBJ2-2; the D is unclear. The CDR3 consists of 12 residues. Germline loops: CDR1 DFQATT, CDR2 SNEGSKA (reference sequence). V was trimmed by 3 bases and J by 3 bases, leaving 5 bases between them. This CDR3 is CSARLYTGELFF. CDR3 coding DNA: TGCAGTGCTAGGCTATACACCGGGGAGCTGTTTTTT.

The chain's CDR3 is CASRLRGATGELFF. The DNA for the CDR3 is TGTGCCAGCAGGCTTAGGGGGGCAACCGGGGAGCTGTTTTTT. J is TRBJ2-2 and V is TRBV6-1; perhaps D is TRBD1 or TRBD2 (6 bases each). The germline gives CDR1 MNHNS, CDR2 SASEGT. The CDR3 has 14 residues. The V and J ends lost 6 bases and 5 bases respectively, with 13 bases between them.

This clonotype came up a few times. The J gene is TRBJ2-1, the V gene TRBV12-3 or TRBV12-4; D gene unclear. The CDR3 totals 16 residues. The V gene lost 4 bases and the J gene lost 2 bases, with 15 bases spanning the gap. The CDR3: CASSSGPGGAYNEQFF. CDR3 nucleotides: TGTGCCAGCAGTTCCGGCCCCGGTGGGGCCTACAATGAGCAGTTCTTC.

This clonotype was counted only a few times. CDR3 DNA sequence: TGTGCCAGCAGTCACTCAGCGGGTGAGCAGTTCTTC. Translating it yields CASSHSAGEQFF. The rearrangement links TRBV12-3 or TRBV12-4 to TRBJ2-1; weak D call: TRBD2 (6 bases). Trimming removed 5 bases from V and 9 bases from J, with 11 bases in between. The CDR3 spans 12 residues.